The present T cell receptor (beta chain) was sequenced within a study of blood T cell repertoires in COVID-19 (dated by TCRdb to the early 2020s). Turning to the overall study: The collaborator samples originated in the United States, Italy and Spain and spanned the acute and convalescent phases of COVID-19. The samples were drawn from two sources: the first 160 participants of the ongoing ImmuneRACE study, and fewer than 1,500 subjects contributed by 6 global collaborators. The repertoires were made available in a free public database intended to serve as a resource for research on the immune response to SARS-CoV-2. The prospective study material was composed of cDNA or gDNA derived from T cells, B-cell-depleted T cells, or PBMCs. Deeply sampled blood TCRbeta repertoires from subjects exposed to, actively infected with, or recovered from COVID-19 were included in the dataset. Where HLA class I and class II types were available, the types were taken from metadata supplied by the sample provider, not from assay-based typing. A de-identified subject ID, COVID-19 status, age in years and sex were almost always included in the sample metadata.

Whole blood was collected in K2EDTA tubes by collaborating institutions according to the institutions' own protocols. For TCRbeta analysis, collaborator samples were shipped as frozen whole blood, as isolated PBMCs, or as DNA extracted from either sample type. Overall study outcomes, separate from this receptor: Clinical and demographic metadata were provided uncurated, with the amount varying by source and participant.

The immunoSEQ Assay, a bias-controlled multiplex PCR, was used to amplify TCRbeta CDR3 regions from genomic DNA. In the paper's pipeline: The number of nucleated cells in each sample was estimated from the amplification of reference gene primers within the assay. Sequence reads were collapsed and filtered to measure the absolute abundance of every unique TCRbeta CDR3 rearrangement. Productive Simpson clonality was computed per sample as the square root of Simpson's diversity index over productive rearrangements. TCRdb took this table from immuneACCESS and kept in-frame rearrangements with V and J called. Such tables lack part of the clones; where checked against another copy, unresolved V genes explain under half of the gap, and the rest is unexplained. V, J and clone size reflect that table, while D and trimming were determined from the DNA. In all, the sample holds under 200,000 clones, and 90% to 95% of those were seen once. Of the sample, 0.53% is held by the ten largest clones.

About this clone: Its antigen is unknown. One end of the junction fails to match germline, which may point to a read error.

As encoded in the germline V gene, CDR1 is MRHNA while CDR2 is SNTAGT. The CDR3 sequence holds 13 residues, the cysteine and phenylalanine included. The sequence is cut down to CDR3 DNA, 39 bases in frame from base 1. This chain joins TRBV6-4 to TRBJ1-5, with the D gene not confidently named. The specimen sequenced was peripheral blood. The receptor's source is a man aged 50 to 59 with acute or convalescent COVID-19. The DNA sequence is TGTGCCAGCAGTGATTTCCGACATCAGGCCCAGCATTTT. Its protein is CASSDFRHQAQHF.